One sample yielded the 11 T cell receptor beta chains listed below, sequenced in a study of T cells in Graves' hyperthyroidism and ophthalmopathy. Amplified TCR beta CDR3 regions came from RNA transcripts. RT-PCR in the first round (using the HTBI primer set) targeted the TCR CDR3. TCRdb re-analysed the multiplex PCR reads in MiXCR, keeping a single row per CDR3 protein. Among around 300,000 distinct CDR3 sequences listed, 15% to 20% were seen once. The sample was blood. These receptor sequences come from a man in his fifties with Graves' ophthalmopathy.

The table lists this clonotype with a few counts. This chain connects TRBV19 to TRBJ2-1, with TRBD2 as a possible D gene (6 bases). V gave up 7 bases and J gave up 2 bases, with 15 bases separating them. The CDR3 consists of 15 residues. The V gene's germline CDR1 is LNHDA and CDR2 SQIVND (reference sequence). CDR3 coding DNA: TGTGCCAGTACCTTTAGCGGAGGGGCCTACAATGAGCAGTTCTTC. Translating gives CASTFSGGAYNEQFF. Variable domain in full (rest from reference TRBV19 and TRBJ2-1): DGGITQSPKYLFRKEGQNVTLSCEQNLNHDAMYWYRQDPGQGLRLIYYSQIVNDFQKGDIAEGYSVSREKKESFPLTVTSAQKNPTAFYLCASTFSGGAYNEQFFGPGTRLTVL.

This clonotype was seen repeatedly, ten times or more. The V and J genes are TRBV28 and TRBJ2-7; 8 nucleotides align to TRBD2. Unmatched junction bases numbered 9, after V lost 5 bases and J lost 6 bases. This CDR3 spans 14 amino acids. Per germline, CDR1 MDHEN and CDR2 SYDVKM. In nucleotides, the CDR3 is TGTGCCAGCAGTCCCCAGCGGGAGAGCGTCGAGCAGTACTTC. Translation gives CASSPQRESVEQYF.

Turning to this clonotype: At one boundary the junction diverges from the germline segment, which might be a read error. CDR3 residues: CASSPRSGYNEQFF. CDR3 sequence (DNA): TGTGCCAGCAGCCCCAGGTCAGGATACAATGAGCAGTTCTTC. The chain links TRBV5-1 to TRBJ2-1; D ambiguous. CDR3 size: 14 residues. The germline gives CDR1 SGHRS, CDR2 YFSETQ.

This clonotype was observed at least ten times. Here the CDR3 reads CSGHLTGGEYF. For the CDR3, the DNA is TGCAGTGGACACCTTACGGGCGGGGAGTACTTC. The chain joins TRBV20-1 to TRBJ2-5, with a tentative D call TRBD2 (6 bases). V dropped 7 bases and J dropped 12 bases, with 18 bases sitting between them. The length of the CDR3 is 11 residues. Germline V gene sequence: CDR1 DFQATT, CDR2 SNEGSKA (reference sequence).

This clonotype has only a few counts. Here the CDR3 reads CASSSKRGGSYEQYF. CDR3 sequence (DNA): TGTGCCAGCAGCTCAAAACGGGGGGGAAGTTACGAGCAGTACTTC. The gene calls are TRBV7-8 and TRBJ2-7, with 8 bases fitting TRBD2. V gave up 4 bases and J gave up 4 bases; unmatched junction bases: 9. Per the germline V gene, CDR1 is SGHVS and CDR2 is FQNEAQ. The CDR3 consists of 15 residues.

The rearrangement links TRBV30 to TRBJ2-2, with D perhaps TRBD2 (5 bases). V was trimmed by 4 bases and J by 3 bases, leaving 15 bases between them. This CDR3 has 15 residues. Per the germline V gene, CDR1 is GTSNPN and CDR2 is SVGIG (reference sequence). For the CDR3, the DNA is TGTGCCTGGATTCGACGGACGAGGGACACCGGGGAGCTGTTTTTT. Its protein is CAWIRRTRDTGELFF.

A few counts support this clonotype. The V call is TRBV7-3, the J call TRBJ2-1; TRBD2 matches 8 bases. CDR3 length: 15 amino acids. In germline, CDR1 is SGHTA, CDR2 FQGTGA. J was trimmed by 6 bases and V by 4 bases; bases with no gene match: 8. As DNA, the CDR3 is TGTGCCAGCAGCTCCGAGGGCGGGAGGTCCAATGAGCAGTTCTTC. This sequence encodes CASSSEGGRSNEQFF.

This clonotype occurred many times. The chain is built from TRBV11-2 and TRBJ2-1; D gene unclear. This CDR3 contains 13 residues. Germline V gene data show CDR1 as SGHAT and CDR2 as FQNNGV. V was cut by 1 base and J by 7 bases, with 8 bases left in between. The CDR3 DNA follows: TGTGCCAGCAGCTTAGGGCACAGTAATGAGCAGTTCTTC. Amino acids: CASSLGHSNEQFF.

A few counts support this clonotype. J is TRBJ2-5 and V is TRBV7-9, with 7 bases aligning to TRBD2. CDR1 is SEHNR, CDR2 FQNEAQ, per germline (reference sequence). The V segment lost 5 bases and the J segment 4 bases; nucleotides outside the gene matches: 7. The CDR3 is 14 residues long. CDR3 coding DNA: TGTGCCAGCAGCGAGGCGGCGGGAGCAGAGACCCAGTACTTC. Translating gives CASSEAAGAETQYF.

This clonotype has ten or more counts. This rearrangement joins TRBV5-1 to TRBJ2-1; 7 bases align to TRBD2. The CDR3 is made up of 15 amino acids. With V trimmed by 0 bases and J by 7 bases, 7 bases remained unmatched. CDR1 and CDR2 from the germline V gene are SGHRS and YFSETQ. CDR3 sequence (DNA): TGCGCCAGCAGCTTGGTTGCGGGAGTGGGTAATGAGCAGTTCTTC. Translated, it gives CASSLVAGVGNEQFF.

This clonotype was counted at least ten times. This chain joins TRBV12-3 or TRBV12-4 and TRBJ2-7, with D maybe TRBD2 (6 bases). Trimming took off 3 bases at V and 3 bases at J, with 15 bases between the two ends. This CDR3 comprises 15 residues. In nucleotides, the CDR3 is TGTGCCAGCAGTTTTTCGAGGGAGGCGAGCTACGAGCAGTACTTC. It codes for CASSFSREASYEQYF.